This T cell receptor beta chain was found in a study of shared T cell receptors in the human thymus. This CDR3 contains 13 residues. Germline CDR1 and CDR2: MNHEY and SMNVEV (reference sequence). V gave up 6 bases and J gave up 4 bases, with 11 bases separating them. Method: immunoSEQ multiplex PCR; TCRdb's copy keeps in-frame clones and lacks some. The table includes about 500,000 clones, more than 75% detected once. The same sample was also studied in work on human thymus T cells. That study adds: Thymic and blood repertoires appeared to carry a bias in their V and J gene usage. In unrelated individuals, thymic repertoires overlapped highly, according to related research.

This receptor was identified in a boy less than two years old with a congenital heart defect. The rearrangement links TRBV27 to TRBJ2-3, with D perhaps matching TRBD1 (5 bases). Input material: thymocytes. The CDR3 bases are TGTGCCAGCAGGTACAGGTTTGCAGATACGCAGTATTTT. This translates into CASRYRFADTQYF.